Below, one T cell receptor beta chain is given with its context. These data come from a study of PD-1 blockade in classical Hodgkin lymphoma. Time point defined: cycle 4 day 1 (C4D1), after around six weeks of nivolumab. Patients all relapsed after autologous stem cell transplantation, and there was variation in brentuximab vedotin exposure. Researchers report purifying CD4+ T cells from thawed PBMCs by magnetic negative selection. Libraries were prepared by immunoSEQ multiplex PCR; TCRdb keeps only in-frame clonotypes and omits some of them. The sample lists about 12,000 clones; about 80% were seen once. The sequence was obtained from a human donor with classical Hodgkin lymphoma. The sequencing used CD4+ T cells from blood, collected before the fourth cycle of nivolumab.

The CDR3 nucleotides read TGTGCCAGCAGGCGGGCCTACGAGCAGTACTTC. It yields the protein CASRRAYEQYF. J is TRBJ2-7 and V is TRBV28, with a tentative D call TRBD2 (5 bases). The CDR3 is 11 amino acids. Germline values: CDR1 MDHEN, CDR2 SYDVKM. V was trimmed by 6 bases and J by 2 bases, leaving 5 bases between them.